This TCR beta chain comes out of a study of T-cell reconstitution after alpha-beta-depleted transplantation in children. Researchers prepared the TCRbeta library using unique molecular identifiers, the study reports. MiXCR, applied by TCRdb to the PCR reads, yields one record per CDR3 protein. The table has roughly 590,000 distinct CDR3 sequences, approximately 15% seen once. This clonotype was detected a few times. With 3 bases clipped from V and 4 bases from J, the junction kept 7 bases outside the gene matches. The V gene's germline CDR1 is MGHRA and CDR2 YSYEKL. CDR3 length equals 16 residues. Material: PBMCs from the stem cell graft donor, obtained from the stem cell graft. This TCR was recovered from a human donor who donated a stem cell graft to a child with acute myeloid leukemia. The V and J genes are TRBV4-1 and TRBJ2-1; TRBD2 matches at 9 bases. CDR3 DNA sequence: TGCGCCAGCAGCCAGGGACCTAGCGGGATGTACAATGAGCAGTTCTTC. This translates into CASSQGPSGMYNEQFF.